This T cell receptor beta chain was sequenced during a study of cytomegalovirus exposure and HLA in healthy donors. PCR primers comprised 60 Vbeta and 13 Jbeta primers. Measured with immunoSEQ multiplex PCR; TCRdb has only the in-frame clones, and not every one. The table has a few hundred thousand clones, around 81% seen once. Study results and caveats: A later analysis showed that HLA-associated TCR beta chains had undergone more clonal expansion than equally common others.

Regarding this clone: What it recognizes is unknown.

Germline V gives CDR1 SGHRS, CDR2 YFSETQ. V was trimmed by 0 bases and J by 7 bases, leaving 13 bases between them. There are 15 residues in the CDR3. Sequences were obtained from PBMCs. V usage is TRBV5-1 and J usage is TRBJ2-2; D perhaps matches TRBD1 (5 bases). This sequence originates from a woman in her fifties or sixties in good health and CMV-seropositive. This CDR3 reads CASSLAREIDGELFF. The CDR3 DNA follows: TGCGCCAGCAGCTTGGCCAGGGAAATCGACGGGGAGCTGTTTTTT.